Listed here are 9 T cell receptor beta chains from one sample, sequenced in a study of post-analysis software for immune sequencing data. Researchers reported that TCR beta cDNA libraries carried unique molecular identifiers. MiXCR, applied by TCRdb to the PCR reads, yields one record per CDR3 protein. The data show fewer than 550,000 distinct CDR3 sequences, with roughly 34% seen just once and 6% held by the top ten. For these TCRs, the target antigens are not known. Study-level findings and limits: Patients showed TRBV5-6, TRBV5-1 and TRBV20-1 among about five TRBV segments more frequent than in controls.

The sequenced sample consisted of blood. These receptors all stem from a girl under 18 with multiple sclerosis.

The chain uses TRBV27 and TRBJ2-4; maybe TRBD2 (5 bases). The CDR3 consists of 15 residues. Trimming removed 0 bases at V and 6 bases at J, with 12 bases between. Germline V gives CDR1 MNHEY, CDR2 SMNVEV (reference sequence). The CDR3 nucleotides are TGTGCCAGCAGTTTATCTGCGGGCGGCGGAAACATTCAGTACTTC. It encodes CASSLSAGGGNIQYF.

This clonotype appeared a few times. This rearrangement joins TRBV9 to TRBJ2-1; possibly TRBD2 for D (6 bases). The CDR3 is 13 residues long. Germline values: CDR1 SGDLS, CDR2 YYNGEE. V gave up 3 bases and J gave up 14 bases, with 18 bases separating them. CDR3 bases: TGTGCCAGCAGCGCCGACCTAGCTTCGGGGGAGTTCTTC. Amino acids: CASSADLASGEFF.

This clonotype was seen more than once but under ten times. The CDR3 here is CASTWGLAGESEQYF. CDR3 coding DNA: TGTGCCAGCACATGGGGACTAGCGGGGGAATCCGAGCAGTACTTC. J is TRBJ2-7 and V is TRBV6-1; 14 nucleotides match TRBD2. The CDR3 loop spans 15 amino acids. The V and J ends lost 7 bases and 6 bases, in that order; junction bases with no gene match: 8. Germline assignment: CDR1 MNHNS and CDR2 SASEGT.

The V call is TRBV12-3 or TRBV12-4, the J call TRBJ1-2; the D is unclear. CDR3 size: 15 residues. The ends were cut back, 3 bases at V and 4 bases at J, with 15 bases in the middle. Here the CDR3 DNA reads TGTGCCAGCAGTTTTAGCCAGCTTCTAAGCTATGGCTACACCTTC. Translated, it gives CASSFSQLLSYGYTF.

The CDR3: CASSGGLAGIETQYF. The DNA for the CDR3 is TGCGCCAGCAGCGGCGGACTAGCGGGGATTGAGACCCAGTACTTC. The chain has TRBV5-1 and TRBJ2-5; 12 bases match TRBD2. The CDR3 has 15 residues. Germline V gives CDR1 SGHRS, CDR2 YFSETQ. J was trimmed by 5 bases and V by 4 bases; bases with no gene match: 6.

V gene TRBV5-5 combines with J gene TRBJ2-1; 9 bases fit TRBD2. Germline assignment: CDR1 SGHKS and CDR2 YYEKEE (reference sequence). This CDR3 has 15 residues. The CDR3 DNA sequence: TGTACCAACAGCCCCCTAGCGGGGACCTACAATGAGCAGTTCTTC. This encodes CTNSPLAGTYNEQFF.

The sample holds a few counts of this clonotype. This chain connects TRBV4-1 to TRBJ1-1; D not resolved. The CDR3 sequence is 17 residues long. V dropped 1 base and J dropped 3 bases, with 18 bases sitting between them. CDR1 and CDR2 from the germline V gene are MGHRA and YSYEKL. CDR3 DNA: TGCGCCAGCAGCCAAGGGGATATAGAGGGCTTGGACACTGAAGCTTTCTTT. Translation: CASSQGDIEGLDTEAFF.

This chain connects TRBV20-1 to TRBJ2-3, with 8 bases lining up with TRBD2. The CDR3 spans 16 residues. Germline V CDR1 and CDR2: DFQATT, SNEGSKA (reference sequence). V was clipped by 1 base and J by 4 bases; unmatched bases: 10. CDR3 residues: CSARGPQRGSPDTQYF. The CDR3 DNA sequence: TGCAGTGCTAGAGGACCTCAGCGGGGGTCGCCAGATACGCAGTATTTT.

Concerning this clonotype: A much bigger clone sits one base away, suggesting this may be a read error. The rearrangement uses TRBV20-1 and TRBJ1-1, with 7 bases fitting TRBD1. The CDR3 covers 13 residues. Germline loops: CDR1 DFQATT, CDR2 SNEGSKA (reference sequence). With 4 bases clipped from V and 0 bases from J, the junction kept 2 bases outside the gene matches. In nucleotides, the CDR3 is TGCAGTGCTAAGGGGACAGTGAACACTGAAGCTTTCTTT. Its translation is CSAKGTVNTEAFF.